This TCR beta chain derives from a study of graft-versus-host responses after intestinal transplantation. As for the study in general: Uniformly, recipients were administered anti-thymocyte globulin induction with subsequent tacrolimus and steroids for around 3 years.

This CDR3 is built from 16 residues. CDR1 and CDR2 from the germline V gene are SGHAT and FQNNGV. V lost 4 bases to trimming and J lost 0 bases, with 14 bases between them. Study-wide points: High graft-versus-host to host-versus-graft T cell clonal ratios marked allografts of patients with graft-donor macrochimerism. Recipient marrow harbored GvH clones, some of which surfaced first in ileum or blood.

The table came from immunoSEQ multiplex PCR; TCRdb's copy has only in-frame clones and leaves some out. The sample contains around 130,000 clones, more than 80% of which appear only once. Remarks on this clone: Antigen: not known.

The sequence derives from a human donor who received an intestinal transplant. The source material was unstimulated CD4+ T cells sorted from spleen or lymph node cells, sampled before intestinal transplant. The chain couples TRBV11-2 to TRBJ2-3; tentatively, D is TRBD2 (6 bases). DNA for the CDR3: TGTGCCAGCAGCTGGAGACTAGAAGGGAGCACAGATACGCAGTATTTT. Translating gives CASSWRLEGSTDTQYF.